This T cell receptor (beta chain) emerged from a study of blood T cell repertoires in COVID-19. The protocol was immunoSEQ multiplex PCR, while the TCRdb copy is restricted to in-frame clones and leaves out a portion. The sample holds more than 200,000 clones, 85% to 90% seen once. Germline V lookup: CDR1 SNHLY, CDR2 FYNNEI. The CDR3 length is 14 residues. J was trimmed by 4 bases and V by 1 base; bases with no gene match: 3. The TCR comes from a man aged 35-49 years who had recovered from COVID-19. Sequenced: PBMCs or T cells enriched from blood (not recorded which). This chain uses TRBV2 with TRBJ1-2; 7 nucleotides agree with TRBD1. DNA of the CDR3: TGTGCCAGCAGTGAAGTCAGGGACAGCTATGGCTACACCTTC. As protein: CASSEVRDSYGYTF. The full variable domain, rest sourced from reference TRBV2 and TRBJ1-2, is EPEVTQTPSHQVTQMGQEVILRCVPISNHLYFYWYRQILGQKVEFLVSFYNNEISEKSEIFDDQFSVERPDGSNFTLKIRSTKLEDSAMYFCASSEVRDSYGYTFGSGTRLTVV.